The rows below give T cell receptor beta chains drawn from one sample of a study of shared clonotypes between healthy human individuals. Clones were read by immunoSEQ multiplex PCR, and TCRdb kept only the in-frame ones, dropping some. Of around 1.6 million clones detected, around 98% appear once; the ten largest clones hold roughly 0.4%. Sequenced input: naive CD4+ T cells sorted from blood. The origin of the receptors is a man between 25 and 39 years old in good health. Each CDR3 is given with its conserved first and last residue. D genes are given only for firm matches. Some rows mark clone size as missing; the rest say once, few, many or name a class of expanded clone.

D gene	V gene	J gene	clone size	CDR3 protein	CDR3 DNA
NA	TRBV5-1	TRBJ1-1	NA	CASSAGVSSGLNTEAFF	TGCGCCAGCAGCGCGGGAGTTAGCTCGGGGCTGAACACTGAAGCTTTCTTT
TRBD2	TRBV5-1	TRBJ2-7	NA	CASSLGGTSSYEQYF	TGCGCCAGCAGCTTGGGGGGGACTAGCTCCTACGAGCAGTACTTC
NA	TRBV14	TRBJ2-5	NA	CASSQLTGETQYF	TGTGCCAGCAGCCAATTAACTGGGGAGACCCAGTACTTC
TRBD2	TRBV6-1	TRBJ2-1	NA	CASRAGTSTNEQFF	TGTGCCAGCAGGGCCGGGACTAGTACCAATGAGCAGTTCTTC
NA	TRBV27	TRBJ1-4	NA	CASSPPNGATNEKLFF	TGTGCCAGCAGTCCCCCCAACGGTGCAACTAATGAAAAACTGTTTTTT
NA	TRBV2	TRBJ1-1	NA	CASGFNMNTEAFF	TGTGCCAGCGGATTTAATATGAACACTGAAGCTTTCTTT
NA	TRBV5-1	TRBJ2-7	NA	CASSFYEQYF	TGCGCCAGCAGCTTCTACGAGCAGTACTTC
TRBD1	TRBV5-1	TRBJ2-7	once	CASSLGGTGTYEQYF	TGCGCCAGCAGCTTGGGGGGGACAGGGACCTACGAGCAGTACTTC
TRBD1	TRBV29-1	TRBJ1-1	NA	CSAGGYRGVDTEAFF	TGCAGCGCTGGAGGGTACAGGGGGGTCGACACTGAAGCTTTCTTT
TRBD2	TRBV5-1	TRBJ2-3	NA	CASSYSGGGSDTQYF	TGCGCCAGCAGCTATTCGGGAGGGGGTTCAGATACGCAGTATTTT
NA	TRBV5-1	TRBJ1-4	once	CASNPGGGPFNEKLFF	TGCGCCAGCAACCCCGGGGGGGGGCCTTTTAATGAAAAACTGTTTTTT
TRBD1	TRBV27	TRBJ1-5	NA	CASSPNRGGFNQPQHF	TGTGCCAGCAGTCCGAACAGGGGGGGTTTTAATCAGCCCCAGCATTTT
TRBD1	TRBV4-1	TRBJ2-7	NA	CASSQAGQSSYEQYF	TGCGCCAGCAGCCAAGCGGGACAGAGCTCCTACGAGCAGTACTTC
NA	TRBV28	TRBJ1-2	once	CASSLWPGSTDSNYGYTF	TGTGCCAGCAGTTTATGGCCCGGCTCGACAGACTCTAACTATGGCTACACCTTC
TRBD1	TRBV2	TRBJ1-4	once	CASGRTGFNEKLFF	TGTGCCAGCGGACGGACAGGGTTCAATGAAAAACTGTTTTTT
TRBD1	TRBV28	TRBJ1-1	NA	CASSHHRQGGSEAFF	TGTGCCAGCAGTCACCACCGACAGGGCGGGTCTGAAGCTTTCTTT
NA	TRBV27	TRBJ2-1	NA	CASSWDQGSSYNEQFF	TGTGCCAGCAGTTGGGACCAGGGCAGCTCCTACAATGAGCAGTTCTTC
NA	TRBV25-1	TRBJ1-5	NA	CASSESARDAQPQHF	TGTGCCAGCAGTGAATCGGCCAGGGATGCTCAGCCCCAGCATTTT
NA	TRBV9	TRBJ2-3	many	CASSVGRGDTQYF	TGTGCCAGCAGCGTAGGCCGTGGGGATACGCAGTATTTT
TRBD1	TRBV6-5	TRBJ2-2	NA	CASSTGGPYTGELFF	TGTGCCAGCTCTACAGGGGGCCCGTACACCGGGGAGCTGTTTTTT
NA	TRBV29-1	TRBJ1-1	NA	CSAGLGVTEAFF	TGCAGCGCTGGCCTCGGGGTCACTGAAGCTTTCTTT
NA	TRBV4-3	TRBJ2-3	NA	CASSQAEGADTQYF	TGCGCCAGCAGCCAAGCCGAGGGTGCAGATACGCAGTATTTT
NA	TRBV11-2	TRBJ2-7	NA	CASSLIEQANYEQYF	TGTGCCAGCAGCTTAATAGAACAAGCCAACTACGAGCAGTACTTC
TRBD2	TRBV7-2	TRBJ2-1	NA	CASSLGPRDYVF	TGTGCCAGCAGCTTAGGTCCTCGGGACTACGTCTTC
NA	TRBV30	TRBJ2-3	once	CAWQTGTDTQYF	TGTGCCTGGCAGACTGGCACAGATACGCAGTATTTT
TRBD1	TRBV5-6	TRBJ2-7	NA	CASRATGGYEQYF	TGTGCCAGCAGAGCAACAGGGGGCTACGAGCAGTACTTC
TRBD2	TRBV5-4	TRBJ2-3	NA	CASSPGLADTDTQYF	TGTGCCAGCAGCCCGGGACTAGCGGACACAGATACGCAGTATTTT
TRBD2	TRBV6-5	TRBJ2-2	NA	CASSYFGEGTGELFF	TGTGCCAGCAGTTACTTCGGGGAGGGGACCGGGGAGCTGTTTTTT
TRBD1	TRBV28	TRBJ1-5	NA	CGTGAGNQPQHF	TGTGGGACAGGCGCGGGCAATCAGCCCCAGCATTTT
NA	TRBV10-3	TRBJ2-7	once	CAISEQVSSYEQYF	TGTGCCATCAGTGAACAGGTTTCTAGCTACGAGCAGTACTTC
NA	TRBV28	TRBJ2-1	few	CASSFIGGYNEQFF	TGTGCCAGCAGTTTCATTGGGGGTTACAATGAGCAGTTCTTC
TRBD1	TRBV7-9	TRBJ2-5	NA	CASSTWDRGTETQYF	TGTGCCAGCAGCACCTGGGACAGGGGGACGGAGACCCAGTACTTC
NA	TRBV19	TRBJ2-1	NA	CATRGRVSSYNEQFF	TGTGCCACCAGGGGCAGAGTAAGCTCCTACAATGAGCAGTTCTTC
NA	TRBV18	TRBJ1-5	NA	CASSLTPGSNQPQHF	TGTGCCAGCTCACTCACCCCGGGGAGCAATCAGCCCCAGCATTTT
TRBD2	TRBV7-9	TRBJ2-2	NA	CASRKRELGTGELFF	TGTGCCAGCAGAAAGCGGGAGTTGGGAACCGGGGAGCTGTTTTTT
NA	TRBV5-8	TRBJ2-1	NA	CASSSLAESSYNEQFF	TGTGCCAGCAGCTCCTTAGCGGAGAGCTCCTACAATGAGCAGTTCTTC
TRBD1	TRBV7-3	TRBJ2-1	NA	CASSSPGQGAQFF	TGTGCCAGCAGCTCGCCGGGACAGGGGGCTCAGTTCTTC
TRBD2	TRBV11-3	TRBJ2-1	NA	CASSPDFGRDNEQFF	TGTGCCAGCAGCCCCGATTTTGGGAGGGACAATGAGCAGTTCTTC
TRBD1	TRBV7-9	TRBJ1-2	NA	CASSSTGTGYTF	TGTGCCAGCAGCTCGACAGGGACTGGCTACACCTTC
NA	TRBV29-1	TRBJ2-4	NA	CSADRASENIQYF	TGCAGCGCAGACCGGGCCAGCGAAAACATTCAGTACTTC
NA	TRBV27	TRBJ2-6	NA	CASSSHKALHSGANVLTF	TGTGCCAGCAGCTCACACAAGGCCCTCCACTCTGGGGCCAACGTCCTGACTTTC
NA	TRBV29-1	TRBJ2-3	once	CSVEGAGGTDTQYF	TGCAGCGTTGAAGGTGCTGGAGGGACAGATACGCAGTATTTT
TRBD2	TRBV2	TRBJ2-1	NA	CASSTVGLAGGSEQFF	TGTGCCAGCAGTACGGTTGGACTAGCGGGAGGCAGTGAGCAGTTCTTC
NA	TRBV5-5	TRBJ2-1	NA	CASSFFGTYNEQFF	TGTGCCAGCAGCTTTTTCGGGACCTACAATGAGCAGTTCTTC
NA	TRBV27	TRBJ1-1	NA	CASSANRADTEAFF	TGTGCCAGCAGTGCAAACAGGGCAGACACTGAAGCTTTCTTT
TRBD2	TRBV27	TRBJ2-2	NA	CASSSGRPRTGELFF	TGTGCCAGCAGTAGCGGGAGGCCTCGGACCGGGGAGCTGTTTTTT
TRBD2	TRBV9	TRBJ2-2	NA	CASSVGLAGVIGELFF	TGTGCCAGCAGCGTAGGACTAGCGGGAGTCATCGGGGAGCTGTTTTTT
NA	TRBV6-5	TRBJ1-4	NA	CASSGSRGSEKLFF	TGTGCCAGCAGTGGATCTCGAGGGTCTGAAAAACTGTTTTTT
TRBD2	TRBV29-1	TRBJ2-7	NA	CSISRFGLAGPSYEQYF	TGCAGCATATCGCGTTTCGGACTAGCGGGGCCCTCCTACGAGCAGTACTTC
NA	TRBV29-1	TRBJ2-7	NA	CSGIKGLPYEQYF	TGCAGCGGAATAAAGGGACTCCCCTACGAGCAGTACTTC
NA	TRBV28	TRBJ1-3	NA	CASTLSTSGNTIYF	TGTGCCAGCACTTTGTCTACTTCTGGAAACACCATATATTTT
NA	TRBV18	TRBJ1-3	NA	CASSPISSSQQNSGNTIYF	TGTGCCAGCTCACCCATTTCCAGCTCCCAACAAAACTCTGGAAACACCATATATTTT
TRBD1	TRBV29-1	TRBJ2-1	NA	CSVEDPGQGALSYNEQFF	TGCAGCGTTGAAGACCCTGGACAGGGGGCCCTCTCCTACAATGAGCAGTTCTTC
TRBD2	TRBV4-1	TRBJ2-5	NA	CASSQVAGVETQYF	TGCGCCAGCAGCCAAGTAGCGGGAGTGGAGACCCAGTACTTC
NA	TRBV18	TRBJ2-5	NA	CASTAPGKPQETQYF	TGTGCCAGCACAGCCCCGGGCAAACCCCAAGAGACCCAGTACTTC
NA	TRBV6-1	TRBJ2-7	NA	CASSEGTDFISSYEQYF	TGTGCCAGCAGTGAAGGGACAGATTTCATAAGCTCCTACGAGCAGTACTTC
NA	TRBV7-9	TRBJ1-3	NA	CASSLGISGNTIYF	TGTGCCAGCAGCTTAGGCATCTCTGGAAACACCATATATTTT
NA	TRBV10-3	TRBJ1-1	NA	CAISGVFSNTEAFF	TGTGCCATCAGTGGGGTCTTCTCGAACACTGAAGCTTTCTTT
NA	TRBV5-5	TRBJ2-7	NA	CASSLEGKRGEQYF	TGTGCCAGCAGCTTGGAGGGAAAAAGGGGGGAGCAGTACTTC
TRBD2	TRBV27	TRBJ2-3	NA	CASLGLAGSRDTQYF	TGTGCCAGCCTCGGACTAGCGGGAAGTCGAGATACGCAGTATTTT